A selection of T cell receptor beta chains follows, all from one sample in a study of CD8 T cells in ankylosing spondylitis. In TCRdb, the 5' RACE reads were re-called with MiXCR into one record per CDR3 protein. This repertoire shows about 220,000 distinct CDR3 sequences, roughly 24% found once; its top ten account for 6.6%. Sequenced material: blood, either unsorted or a sorted T cell fraction (not recorded which). These receptor sequences come from a male donor with ankylosing spondylitis or in good health (not recorded which). Both conserved end residues are part of each CDR3. A D gene is named only where the DNA matches it firmly. Size tells how often a clone was seen (once, few, many) or the class of an expanded clone, and some rows leave it out.

TRBJ2-3 . TRBV7-2 . TGTGCCAGCAGCTTAGGTCTATTCACAGATACGCAGTATTTT CASSLGLFTDTQYF
TRBJ2-7 TRBD2 TRBV20-1 . TGCAGTGCTAGTAGGCCTAGCGGGAGCTACGAGCAGTACTTC CSASRPSGSYEQYF
TRBJ2-5 . TRBV20-1 many TGCAGTGCTCAGACGGGGGAGACCCAGTACTTC CSAQTGETQYF
TRBJ2-3 . TRBV6-6 many TGTGCCACCCTACGGACAGTCACAGATACGCAGTATTTT CATLRTVTDTQYF
TRBJ1-1 . TRBV3-1 many TGTGCCAGCAGCCCTAGATCTACAGGGAACACTGAAGCTTTCTTT CASSPRSTGNTEAFF
TRBJ2-3 . TRBV11-2 . TGTGCCAGCAGCCCGACGGTCCCTGGGTTCGGGGATACGCAGTATTTT CASSPTVPGFGDTQYF
TRBJ2-3 TRBD2 TRBV29-1 few TGCAGCGTAAAGGGATCGCGGGAGATCTACACAGATACGCAGTATTTT CSVKGSREIYTDTQYF
TRBJ2-1 . TRBV4-3 . TGCGCCAGCAGCCAAGATAGGACCAGCTCCTACAATGAGCAGTTCTTC CASSQDRTSSYNEQFF
TRBJ2-3 . TRBV6-5 many TGTGCCAGCAGTTACGGCGGTAGCACAGATACGCAGTATTTT CASSYGGSTDTQYF
TRBJ2-1 TRBD2 TRBV19 . TGTGCCAGTAGGGACTTAGCGGGAGGATGGGAGCAGTTCTTC CASRDLAGGWEQFF
TRBJ1-4 . TRBV20-1 many TGCAGTGCTAGGGCGGCGACGGATGCAACTAATGAAAAACTGTTTTTT CSARAATDATNEKLFF
TRBJ2-3 TRBD2 TRBV6-5 . TGTGCCAGCAGTTACTCGAAAGGCGGGAGGGATAGCACAGATACGCAGTATTTT CASSYSKGGRDSTDTQYF
TRBJ2-5 TRBD2 TRBV5-1 many TGCGCCAGCAGCTTGGAGACTAGCGCTCTCCAAGAGACCCAGTACTTC CASSLETSALQETQYF
TRBJ2-5 TRBD1 TRBV29-1 . TGCAGCGTCCGCCGGGACAGGGTGGAGACCCAGTACTTC CSVRRDRVETQYF
TRBJ2-6 . TRBV4-1 . TGCGCCAGCAGCCAAGCCGCCAACCTAGCGTCTATTCACTCTGGGGCCAACGTCCTGACTTTC CASSQAANLASIHSGANVLTF
TRBJ2-2 . TRBV3-1 many TGTGCCAGCAGCCAAGGGTCCGGGGAGCTGTTTTTT CASSQGSGELFF
TRBJ1-5 . TRBV15 . TGTAGCAATCAGCCCCAGCATTTT CSNQPQHF
TRBJ2-5 . TRBV20-1 . TGCAGTGCTCCCTTGGCTAGCCGAGAAGAGACCCAGTACTTC CSAPLASREETQYF
TRBJ1-1 . TRBV18 . TGTGCCAGCTCACCCGCAGAGGGTCGTGCTTTCTTT CASSPAEGRAFF
TRBJ2-5 . TRBV12-3/TRBV12-4 many TGTGCCAGCAGTTTAGGGCACCGACAAGAGACCCAGTACTTC CASSLGHRQETQYF
TRBJ2-5 . TRBV4-1 many TGCGCCAGCAGCCCGAAGCCGGGCCTTGGGGAGACCCAGTACTTC CASSPKPGLGETQYF
TRBJ2-1 . TRBV7-2 . TGTGCCAGCAGCTTAGGAGTACAACCGAACCGAGACTCCGTTATCTTC CASSLGVQPNRDSVIF
TRBJ2-2 . TRBV15 . TGTGCCACCAGCAGAGATGGGGTAGCTGCCGGGGAGCTGTTTTTT CATSRDGVAAGELFF
TRBJ2-3 . TRBV20-1 . TGCAGTGCTAGAGAGGGGGGTAGCACAGATACGCAGTATTTT CSAREGGSTDTQYF
TRBJ2-3 TRBD2 TRBV7-2 many TGTGCCAGCAGCTTAAGACTAGCGGATACCACAGATACGCAGTATTTT CASSLRLADTTDTQYF
TRBJ1-1 . TRBV5-8 . TGTGCCATCGGCTTGGAGGTCTTTGACACTGAAGCTTTCTTT CAIGLEVFDTEAFF
TRBJ1-6 TRBD1 TRBV20-1 many TGCAGTGTCCCGGGACAGGTGAATTCACCCCTCCACTTT CSVPGQVNSPLHF
TRBJ1-2 TRBD1 TRBV6-1 . TGTGCCAGCAGTCGCCGGGACAGGGGAGGACAATTCGCGAACTATGGCTACACCTTC CASSRRDRGGQFANYGYTF
TRBJ2-1 TRBD2 TRBV7-6 . TGTGCCAGCAGTCGGCTAGCGGGATCTAATGCTGAGCAGTTCTTC CASSRLAGSNAEQFF
TRBJ1-5 TRBD1 TRBV6-1 . TGTGCCAGCAGGGGACAGGGAGTAAATCAGCCCCAGCATTTT CASRGQGVNQPQHF
TRBJ2-1 . TRBV10-1 once TGCGCCAGCAGAGAAACAGGGTTCGGTGAGCAGTTCTTC CASRETGFGEQFF
TRBJ2-1 . TRBV11-2 few TGTGCCAGCAGCTTAGCGGCGGGACAATTCAATGAGCAGTTCTTC CASSLAAGQFNEQFF
TRBJ2-3 . TRBV20-1 . TGCAGCCCGGTCGCCTCGACAGGCACAGATACGCAGTATTTT CSPVASTGTDTQYF
TRBJ2-5 . TRBV21-1 many TGTGCCAGCAGCCACACAGTGGACCAAGAGACCCAGTACTTC CASSHTVDQETQYF
TRBJ2-1 TRBD2 TRBV20-1 few TGCAGTGCTGGTGAATTACTAGCGGCGAAAGGGAATGAGCAGTTCTTC CSAGELLAAKGNEQFF
TRBJ2-5 . TRBV29-1 many TGCAGCGTACTGACATACGCTAGCCGAGAGACCCAGTACTTC CSVLTYASRETQYF
TRBJ2-2 . TRBV6-1 . TGTGCCAGCAGTCAACGGGCCGGGGCGGGGGAGCTGTTTTTT CASSQRAGAGELFF
TRBJ2-3 . TRBV29-1 . TGCAGCGTTGGTGAGTCGGATACGCAGTATTTT CSVGESDTQYF
TRBJ2-1 . TRBV20-1 . TGCAATGCTAGAGATCCCCGGGCTAACAATGTGCAGTTCTTC CNARDPRANNVQFF
TRBJ2-3 TRBD1 TRBV15 few TGTGCCACCAGCATCCAGGGGGCAGATACGCAGTATTTT CATSIQGADTQYF
TRBJ2-2 . TRBV20-1 . TGCAGTGCTCAGAGGGGGGACGGGGAGCTGTTTTTT CSAQRGDGELFF
TRBJ2-5 . TRBV4-1 few TGCGCCAGCAGCCAAGAGGCCTCCGCCACGGGGGCCCAGTACTTC CASSQEASATGAQYF
TRBJ2-7 TRBD1 TRBV20-1 many TGCAGTGGTCTTACGAGGACAGGGGCCTACGAGCAGTACTTC CSGLTRTGAYEQYF
TRBJ2-2 . TRBV7-8 . TGTGCCAGCAGCTTTCGACCACTCAGGTCGGCCGGGGAGCTGTTTTTT CASSFRPLRSAGELFF
TRBJ2-7 . TRBV15 . TGTGCCACCAGCAGGGACACGGCAACCTACGAGCAGTACTTC CATSRDTATYEQYF
TRBJ2-2 TRBD2 TRBV3-1 many TGTGCCAGCAGCTTGGGACTAGCGAGCGCCTTGGGGGAGCTGTTTTTT CASSLGLASALGELFF
TRBJ1-4 TRBD1 TRBV20-1 few TGCGGATCCCCGGGACAGGGTCGATCAACTAATGAAAAACTGTTTTTT CGSPGQGRSTNEKLFF
TRBJ2-1 TRBD1 TRBV20-1 many TGCAGTGCTAGGGCCCCGGACAGGGCGGGCTACAATGAGCAGTTCTTC CSARAPDRAGYNEQFF
TRBJ2-1 . TRBV7-2 many TGTGCCAGCAGCGGACAGTTCAATGAGCAGTTCTTC CASSGQFNEQFF
TRBJ2-4 TRBD2 TRBV7-2 many TGTGCCAGCAGCTTACCTAGCGGGAGGGCAAAGGTTGGCATTCAGTACTTC CASSLPSGRAKVGIQYF
TRBJ1-2 TRBD1 TRBV5-1 . TGCGCCAGCAGCTCTACGACAGGGTACTATGGCTACACCTTC CASSSTTGYYGYTF
TRBJ2-7 . TRBV18 . TGTGCCAGCTCACCACTTTCCGGGGAGCAGTACTTC CASSPLSGEQYF
TRBJ2-2 . TRBV12-3/TRBV12-4 . TGTGCCAGCAGTCCAACGGGGCGTCTGAACACCGGGGAGCTGTTTTTT CASSPTGRLNTGELFF
TRBJ2-5 . TRBV20-1 . TGCAGTGCTAGATGGAGGGGGGGGCAGACAGTTGGGACCCAGTACTTC CSARWRGGQTVGTQYF
TRBJ2-1 . TRBV11-2 many TGTGCCAGCAGCTTAGCCTTAGGAGGGGATGAGCAGTTCTTC CASSLALGGDEQFF